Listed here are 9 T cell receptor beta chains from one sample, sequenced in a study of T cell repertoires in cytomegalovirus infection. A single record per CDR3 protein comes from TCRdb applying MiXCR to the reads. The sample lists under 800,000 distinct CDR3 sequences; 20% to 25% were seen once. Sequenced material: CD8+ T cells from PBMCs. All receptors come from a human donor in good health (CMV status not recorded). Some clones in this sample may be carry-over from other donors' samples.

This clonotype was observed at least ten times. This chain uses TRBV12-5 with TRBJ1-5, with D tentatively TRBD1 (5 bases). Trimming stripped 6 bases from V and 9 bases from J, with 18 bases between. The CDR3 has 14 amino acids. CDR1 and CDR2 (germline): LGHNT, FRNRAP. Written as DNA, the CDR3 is TGTGCTAGTGGCCTGGGGGGTCCCCAATGGCCCCAGCATTTT. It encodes CASGLGGPQWPQHF.

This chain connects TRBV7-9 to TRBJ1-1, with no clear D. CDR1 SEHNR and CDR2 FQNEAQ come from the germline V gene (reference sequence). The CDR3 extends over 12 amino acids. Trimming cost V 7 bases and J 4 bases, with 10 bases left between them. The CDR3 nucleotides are TGTGCCAGCACAGGATTGAGCACTGAAGCTTTCTTT. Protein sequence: CASTGLSTEAFF.

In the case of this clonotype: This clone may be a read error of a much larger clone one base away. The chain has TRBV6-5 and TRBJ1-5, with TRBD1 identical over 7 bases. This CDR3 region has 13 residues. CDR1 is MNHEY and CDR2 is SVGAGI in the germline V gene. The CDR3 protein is CASRQGRNRPQHF. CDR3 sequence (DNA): TGTGCCAGCAGACAGGGGCGGAATCGGCCCCAGCATTTT.

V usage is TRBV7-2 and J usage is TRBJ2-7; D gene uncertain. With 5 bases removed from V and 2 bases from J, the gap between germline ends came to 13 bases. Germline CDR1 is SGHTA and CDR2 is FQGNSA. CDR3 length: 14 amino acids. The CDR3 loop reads CASSLPDLPYEQYF. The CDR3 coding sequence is TGTGCCAGCAGCCTCCCCGATCTGCCCTACGAGCAGTACTTC. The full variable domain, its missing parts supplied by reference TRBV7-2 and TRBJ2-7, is GAGVSQSPSNKVTEKGKDVELRCDPISGHTALYWYRQSLGQGLEFLIYFQGNSAPDKSGLPSDRFSAERTGGSVSTLTIQRTQQEDSAVYLCASSLPDLPYEQYFGPGTRLTVT.

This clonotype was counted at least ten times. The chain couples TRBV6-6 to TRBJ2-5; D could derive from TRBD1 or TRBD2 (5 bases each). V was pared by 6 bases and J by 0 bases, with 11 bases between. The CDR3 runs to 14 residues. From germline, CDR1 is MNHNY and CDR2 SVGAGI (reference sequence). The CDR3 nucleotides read TGTGCCAGCAGCCCATCGGGACACCAAGAGACCCAGTACTTC. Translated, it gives CASSPSGHQETQYF.

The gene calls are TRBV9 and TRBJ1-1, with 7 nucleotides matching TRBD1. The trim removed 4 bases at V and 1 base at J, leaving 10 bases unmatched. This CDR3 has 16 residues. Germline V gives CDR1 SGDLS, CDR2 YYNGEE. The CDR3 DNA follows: TGTGCCAGCAGCTCAAAACCGACAGGGACGAACACTGAAGCTTTCTTT. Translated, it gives CASSSKPTGTNTEAFF. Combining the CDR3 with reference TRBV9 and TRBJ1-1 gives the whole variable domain DSGVTQTPKHLITATGQRVTLRCSPRSGDLSVYWYQQSLDQGLQFLIQYYNGEERAKGNILERFSAQQFPDLHSELNLSSLELGDSALYFCASSSKPTGTNTEAFFGQGTRLTVV.

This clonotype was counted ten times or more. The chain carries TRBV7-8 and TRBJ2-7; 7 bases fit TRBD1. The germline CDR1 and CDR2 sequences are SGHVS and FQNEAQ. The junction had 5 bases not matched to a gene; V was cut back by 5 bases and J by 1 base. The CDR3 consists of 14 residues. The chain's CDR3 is CASSQSTGSYEQYV. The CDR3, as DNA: TGTGCCAGCAGCCAATCGACAGGGTCCTACGAGCAGTACGTC.

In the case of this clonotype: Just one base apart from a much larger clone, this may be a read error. The CDR3 is CASSLTGTGGGAVFDEQFF. The CDR3 region has the DNA TGTGCCAGCAGCTTAACCGGGACTGGCGGGGGGGCTGTGTTCGATGAGCAGTTCTTC. This chain connects TRBV7-2 to TRBJ2-1; TRBD2 aligns across 9 bases. V gave up 2 bases and J gave up 8 bases; unmatched junction bases: 19. Per germline, CDR1 SGHTA and CDR2 FQGNSA. The CDR3 spans 19 residues.

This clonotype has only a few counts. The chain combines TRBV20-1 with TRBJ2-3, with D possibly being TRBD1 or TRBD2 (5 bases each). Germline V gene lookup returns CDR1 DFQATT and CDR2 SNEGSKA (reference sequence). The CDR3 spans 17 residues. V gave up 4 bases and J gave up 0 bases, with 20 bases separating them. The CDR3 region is CSAKLLSGASSTDTQYF. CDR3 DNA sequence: TGCAGTGCTAAACTGTTGTCCGGGGCCTCTAGCACAGATACGCAGTATTTT.